This T cell receptor beta chain emerged from a study of blood T cell repertoires in COVID-19. Study background: The study drew acute and convalescent COVID-19 samples from the United States, Italy and Spain. T cells, B-cell-depleted T cells, or PBMCs supplied cDNA or gDNA.

This CDR3 comprises 19 residues. V shed 2 bases and J 1 base; nucleotides not matched to a gene: 13. Germline V CDR1 and CDR2: KGHSH, LQKENI. Original analysis: Amplified reference gene primers provided the basis for estimating nucleated cell counts. Measured with immunoSEQ multiplex PCR; TCRdb has only the in-frame clones, and not every one. That table is the source of V, J and clone size, and D and trimming were worked out from the DNA. In the table there are 120,000 or so clones, approximately 83% of which are singletons. The sequencing sample was made of peripheral blood. This TCR was sampled from a man in his sixties with acute or convalescent COVID-19. This sequence joins TRBV18 and TRBJ2-7, with 11 bases fitting TRBD1. CDR3 protein: CASSPERTGGWMGSYEQYF. Here the CDR3 DNA reads TGTGCCAGCTCACCAGAAAGGACAGGGGGCTGGATGGGGTCCTACGAGCAGTACTTC.